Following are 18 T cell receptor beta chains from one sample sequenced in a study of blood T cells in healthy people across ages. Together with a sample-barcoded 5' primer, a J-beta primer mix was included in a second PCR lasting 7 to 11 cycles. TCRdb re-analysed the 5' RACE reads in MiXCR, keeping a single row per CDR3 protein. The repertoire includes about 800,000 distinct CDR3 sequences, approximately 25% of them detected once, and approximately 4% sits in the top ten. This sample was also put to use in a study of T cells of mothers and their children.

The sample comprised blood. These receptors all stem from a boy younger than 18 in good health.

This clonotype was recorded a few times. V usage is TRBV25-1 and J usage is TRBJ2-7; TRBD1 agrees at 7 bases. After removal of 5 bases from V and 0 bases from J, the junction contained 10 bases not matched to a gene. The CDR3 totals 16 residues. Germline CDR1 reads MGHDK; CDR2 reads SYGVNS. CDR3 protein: CASSKKDRPSSYEQYF. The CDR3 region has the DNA TGTGCCAGCAGTAAGAAGGACAGGCCGAGCTCCTACGAGCAGTACTTC.

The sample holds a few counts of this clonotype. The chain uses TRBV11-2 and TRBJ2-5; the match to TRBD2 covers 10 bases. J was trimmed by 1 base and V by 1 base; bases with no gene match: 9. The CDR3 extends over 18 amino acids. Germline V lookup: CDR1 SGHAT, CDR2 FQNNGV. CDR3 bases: TGTGCCAGCAGCTTAGGGGTTTTAGCGGGGGGACGCCAAGAGACCCAGTACTTC. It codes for CASSLGVLAGGRQETQYF. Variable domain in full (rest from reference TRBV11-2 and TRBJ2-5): EAGVAQSPRYKIIEKRQSVAFWCNPISGHATLYWYQQILGQGPKLLIQFQNNGVVDDSQLPKDRFSAERLKGVDSTLKIQPAKLEDSAVYLCASSLGVLAGGRQETQYFGPGTRLLVL.

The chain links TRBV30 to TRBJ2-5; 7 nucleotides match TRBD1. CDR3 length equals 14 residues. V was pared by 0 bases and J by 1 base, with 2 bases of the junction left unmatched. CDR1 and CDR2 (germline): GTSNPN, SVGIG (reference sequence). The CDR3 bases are TGTGCCTGGAGTGTTAAGGGGGCCCAAGAGACCCAGTACTTC. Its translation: CAWSVKGAQETQYF.

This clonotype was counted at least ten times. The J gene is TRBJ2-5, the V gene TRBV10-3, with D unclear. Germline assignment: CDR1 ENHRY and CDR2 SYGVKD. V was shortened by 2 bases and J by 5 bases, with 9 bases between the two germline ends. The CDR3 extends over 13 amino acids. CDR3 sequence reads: CAISELGGETQYF. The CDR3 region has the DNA TGTGCCATCAGTGAGCTGGGTGGGGAGACCCAGTACTTC.

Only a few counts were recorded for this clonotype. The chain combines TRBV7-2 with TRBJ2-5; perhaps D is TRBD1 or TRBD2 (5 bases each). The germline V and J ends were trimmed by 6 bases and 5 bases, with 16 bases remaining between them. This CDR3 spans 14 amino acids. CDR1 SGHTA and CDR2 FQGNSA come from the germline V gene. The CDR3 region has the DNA TGTGCCAGCAGAATACTAGGGGTAGGGGAGACCCAGTACTTC. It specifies CASRILGVGETQYF.

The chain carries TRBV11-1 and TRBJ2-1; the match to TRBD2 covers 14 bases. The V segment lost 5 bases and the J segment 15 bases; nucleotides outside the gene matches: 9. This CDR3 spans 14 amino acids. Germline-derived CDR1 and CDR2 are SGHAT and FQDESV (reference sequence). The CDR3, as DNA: TGTGCCAGCAGCCCAGGACTAGCGGGAGGCCTTGGGTTCTTC. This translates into CASSPGLAGGLGFF.

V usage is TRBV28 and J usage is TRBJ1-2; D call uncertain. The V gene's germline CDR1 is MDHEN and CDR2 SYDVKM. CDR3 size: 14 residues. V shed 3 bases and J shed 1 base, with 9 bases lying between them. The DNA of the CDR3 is TGTGCCAGCAGTTTTTTGGATTATAACTATGGCTACACCTTC. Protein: CASSFLDYNYGYTF.

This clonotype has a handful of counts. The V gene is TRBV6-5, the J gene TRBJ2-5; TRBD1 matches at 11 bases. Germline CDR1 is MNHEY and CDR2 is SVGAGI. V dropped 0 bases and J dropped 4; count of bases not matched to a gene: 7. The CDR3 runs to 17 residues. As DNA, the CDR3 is TGTGCCAGCAGTTACTCTATTCCCGGGACAGGGGGAGAGACCCAGTACTTC. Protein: CASSYSIPGTGGETQYF.

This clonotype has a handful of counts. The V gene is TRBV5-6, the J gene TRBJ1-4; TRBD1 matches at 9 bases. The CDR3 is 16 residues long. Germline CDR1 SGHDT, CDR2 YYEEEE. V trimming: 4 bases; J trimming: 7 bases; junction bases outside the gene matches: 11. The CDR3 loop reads CASSPPSGQGGEKLFF. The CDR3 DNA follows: TGTGCCAGCAGCCCTCCCTCGGGACAGGGAGGTGAAAAACTGTTTTTT.

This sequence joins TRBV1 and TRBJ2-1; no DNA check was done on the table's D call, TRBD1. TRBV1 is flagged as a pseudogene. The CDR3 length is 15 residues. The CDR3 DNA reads TGCACCAGCAGCCAAGTTAGGGCAGGGATGAATGAGCAGTTCTTC. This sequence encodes CTSSQVRAGMNEQFF.

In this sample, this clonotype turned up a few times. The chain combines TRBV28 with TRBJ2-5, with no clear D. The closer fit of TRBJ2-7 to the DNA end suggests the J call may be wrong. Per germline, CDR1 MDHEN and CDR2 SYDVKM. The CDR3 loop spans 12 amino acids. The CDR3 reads CASSAKHYEQYF. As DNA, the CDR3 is TGTGCCAGCAGTGCGAAACACTACGAGCAGTACTTC.

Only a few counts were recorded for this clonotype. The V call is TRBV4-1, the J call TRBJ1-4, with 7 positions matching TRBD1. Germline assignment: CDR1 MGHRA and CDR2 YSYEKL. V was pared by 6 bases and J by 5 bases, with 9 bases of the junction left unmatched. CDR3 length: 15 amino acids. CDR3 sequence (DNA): TGCGCCAGCAGTACAACAGGGGTCCTGAATGAAAAACTGTTTTTT. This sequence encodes CASSTTGVLNEKLFF.

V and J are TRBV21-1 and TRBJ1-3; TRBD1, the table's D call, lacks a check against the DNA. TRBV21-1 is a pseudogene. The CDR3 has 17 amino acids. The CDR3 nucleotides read TGTGCCAGCAGCGCTCCCGGACAGGGGGCAGTTTTGGACACCATATATTTT. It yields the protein CASSAPGQGAVLDTIYF.

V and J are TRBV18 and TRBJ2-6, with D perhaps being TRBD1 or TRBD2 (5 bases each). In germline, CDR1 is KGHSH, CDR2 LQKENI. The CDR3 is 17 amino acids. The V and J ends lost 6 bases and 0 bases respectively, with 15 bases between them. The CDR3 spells CASSPGPGPSGANVLTF. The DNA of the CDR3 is TGTGCCAGCTCCCCGGGACCAGGTCCCTCTGGGGCCAACGTCCTGACTTTC.

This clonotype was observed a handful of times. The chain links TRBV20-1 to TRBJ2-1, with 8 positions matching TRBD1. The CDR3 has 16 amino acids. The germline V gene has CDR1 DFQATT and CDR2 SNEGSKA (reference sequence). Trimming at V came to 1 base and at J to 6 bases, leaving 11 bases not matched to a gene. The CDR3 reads CSARGADRTGRNEQFF. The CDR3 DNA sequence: TGCAGTGCTAGAGGGGCCGACCGGACAGGGCGCAATGAGCAGTTCTTC.

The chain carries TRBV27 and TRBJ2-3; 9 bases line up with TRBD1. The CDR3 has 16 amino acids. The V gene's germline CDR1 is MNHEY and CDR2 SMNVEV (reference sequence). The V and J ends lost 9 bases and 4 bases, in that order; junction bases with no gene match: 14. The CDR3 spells CASRSTGTGFADTQYF. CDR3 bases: TGTGCCAGTAGAAGCACCGGGACAGGGTTCGCAGATACGCAGTATTTT.

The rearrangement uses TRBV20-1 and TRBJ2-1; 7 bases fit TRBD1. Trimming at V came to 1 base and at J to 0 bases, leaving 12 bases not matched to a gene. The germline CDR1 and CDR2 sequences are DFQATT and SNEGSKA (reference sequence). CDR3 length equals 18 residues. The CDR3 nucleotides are TGCAGTGCTAGAGTGACAGGGACCACCCAGCGCTCCTACAATGAGCAGTTCTTC. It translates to CSARVTGTTQRSYNEQFF.

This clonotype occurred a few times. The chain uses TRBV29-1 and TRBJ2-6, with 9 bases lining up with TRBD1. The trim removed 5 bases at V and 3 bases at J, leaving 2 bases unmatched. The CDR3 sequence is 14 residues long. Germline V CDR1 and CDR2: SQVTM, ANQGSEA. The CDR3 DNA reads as TGCAGCGTTACAGGGGGCTATGGGGCCAACGTCCTGACTTTC. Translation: CSVTGGYGANVLTF.